This T cell receptor beta chain was profiled in a study of shared clonotypes between healthy human individuals (dated by TCRdb to about 2020). In terms of the full investigation: Three men and two women, aged 18 to 49 years, made up the cohort. To estimate repertoire size and how much clonotype sharing occurs between individuals, the study deeply sequenced the blood TCR repertoires of 5 or 6 healthy adults. Libraries were prepared and TCR repertoires were sequenced by different laboratories using diverse techniques, in order to increase sequencing depth and limit assay-specific biases. Each donor's leukapheresis produced roughly between roughly 0.85 and 10 billion PBMCs. Results the study describes overall, beyond this receptor: Because the study included only a small number of donors, the genetic and exposure-history diversity represented was limited. Pairwise subsampling led to the expectation that sequencing depth would affect the degree of clonotype sharing among donors. Sampling was restricted to blood, and TCR repertoires in tissue are likely to differ from TCR repertoires in blood.

The donors were healthy, HIV-negative adults who had no recently reported acute infections or vaccinations. Every donor was a Caucasian adult living in Nashville, Tennessee, USA. In the unsorted samples, 90 million or so PBMCs were counted, and genomic DNA was extracted using the QIAamp DNA Blood Mini kit. Blood was collected by leukapheresis, and PBMCs were isolated by Ficoll-Histopaque density gradient centrifugation and then cryopreserved in liquid nitrogen vapor phase. With respect to this clone: What this receptor recognizes is not known. The input lacks base qualities; no much larger clone sits a single base away.

The CDR3 sequence holds 15 residues, the cysteine and phenylalanine included. Just CDR3 DNA is preserved here, 45 bases in frame from base 1. V trim: 1 base; J trim: 5 bases; unmatched bases: 3. The germline V gene provides CDR1 LGHNA and CDR2 YNFKEQ. Using the deep immunoSEQ assay, multiplex PCR amplified TCR CDR3 regions from genomic DNA. Genomic DNA extracted from each cell subset was distributed evenly over all wells of several immunoSEQ 96-well plates, and each plate served as one replicate. For unsorted PBMC, approximately 0.3 ug of genomic DNA, equivalent to 30,000 to 35,000 T cell genomes, went into each replicate PCR. Genomic DNA from unsorted PBMC was sequenced over ten immunoSEQ deep assay plates. The purified libraries were quantified using a Qubit 3.0 fluorometer, sized with a Bioanalyzer 2100, and then quantified again using the KAPA Library Quantification kit. Every immunoSEQ 96-well plate was sequenced on a dedicated single-read 150-cycle Illumina NextSeq 550 flow cell. Turning to the authors' computational methods: Because only junctional sequences without quality scores were contained in the immunoSEQ output, filtering matching that applied to full-length reads could not be performed. To assign V/J genes and CDR3, sequences were annotated using PyIR, a Python wrapper for IgBLAST v1.9, with IMGT germline references. Reads were removed for weak V/J assignments (E-value above 1e-6), missing CDR3, stop codons, out-of-frame junctions, or ambiguous translated residues. V3J clonotypes were defined as sequences sharing the same inferred V gene, J gene, and CDR3 amino acid sequence. Percentage overlap between repertoires was calculated by dividing the number of shared unique clonotypes by the size of the smaller repertoire. RTK rarefaction, the Chao1 estimator, and Recon v2.1 estimates of unobserved clonotypes were used to assess repertoire richness. TCRdb holds this immuneACCESS table with in-frame rearrangements only. Some clones are missing; in checked studies, unresolved V genes explain under half, and the rest has no known cause. V and J calls and clone size are copied from that table; D and trimming were computed from the DNA. Recorded for this sample are about 490,000 clones; around 73% of them occurred a single time. The ten largest make up more than 10% of the sample.

The sample was PBMCs. The receptor's source is a middle-aged woman in good health. Some clones in this sample may be carry-over from other donors' samples. This chain is built from TRBV4-2 and TRBJ1-4; the central 8 bases match TRBD1. CDR3 sequence: CASSQGGQANEKLFF. The sequenced DNA: TGTGCCAGCAGCCAAGGGGGACAGGCAAATGAAAAACTGTTTTTT.